Listed here are 18 T cell receptor beta chains from one sample, sequenced in a study of shared clonotypes between healthy human individuals. TCRdb's table, derived via immunoSEQ multiplex PCR, lists solely in-frame clones and lacks some. This table has about 2.3 million clones, around 90% appearing once. Sequencing was carried out using naive CD4+ T cells from PBMCs. Subset specified: CD45RA+ positively selected. The source of these receptors is a man younger than 35 in good health. Some clones in this sample may be carry-over from other donors' samples.

The chain is built from TRBV5-1 and TRBJ2-5; TRBD1 matches 9 bases. The CDR3 extends over 14 amino acids. V shed 3 bases and J 2 bases; nucleotides not matched to a gene: 2. The V gene's germline CDR1 is SGHRS and CDR2 YFSETQ. The CDR3 is CASSWDREQETQYF. The CDR3, as DNA: TGCGCCAGCAGCTGGGACAGGGAGCAAGAGACCCAGTACTTC.

This clone was picked up one time. The chain combines TRBV11-1 with TRBJ2-1; TRBD2 matches at 10 bases. CDR3 length: 17 residues. After removal of 3 bases from V and 6 bases from J, the junction contained 11 bases not matched to a gene. Germline assignment: CDR1 SGHAT and CDR2 FQDESV (reference sequence). CDR3 region: CASSFTPTSGISNEQFF. CDR3 bases: TGTGCCAGCAGCTTCACGCCTACTAGCGGGATTAGCAATGAGCAGTTCTTC.

The chain links TRBV28 to TRBJ1-5, with a possible D match to TRBD1 (6 bases). The CDR3 covers 16 residues. Per germline, CDR1 MDHEN and CDR2 SYDVKM. V was trimmed by 5 bases and J by 0 bases, leaving 14 bases between them. The CDR3 DNA reads as TGTGCCAGCAGTCCTCTAGGACAGTATAGCAATCAGCCCCAGCATTTT. This encodes CASSPLGQYSNQPQHF.

The chain has TRBV7-3 and TRBJ1-1, with 7 nucleotides matching TRBD1. V was clipped by 5 bases and J by 3 bases; unmatched bases: 12. CDR1 is SGHTA, CDR2 FQGTGA, per germline. CDR3 size: 16 residues. DNA for the CDR3: TGTGCCAGCAGCGCAGGAGCGGCAGGGGGACACACTGAAGCTTTCTTT. It encodes CASSAGAAGGHTEAFF.

The V gene is TRBV6-5, the J gene TRBJ2-5; tentatively, D is TRBD2 (6 bases). Germline assignment: CDR1 MNHEY and CDR2 SVGAGI. This CDR3 comprises 15 residues. V shed 5 bases and J shed 2 bases, with 15 bases lying between them. Here the CDR3 DNA reads TGTGCCAGCAGTCGGGACTCGTTAGATCAAGAGACCCAGTACTTC. Its protein is CASSRDSLDQETQYF.

The chain is built from TRBV4-2 and TRBJ1-2, with D unclear. Germline values: CDR1 LGHNA, CDR2 YNFKEQ. Trimming took off 1 base at V and 2 bases at J, with 14 bases between the two ends. The CDR3 sequence is 16 residues long. In DNA, the CDR3 is TGTGCCAGCAGCCAAGCGACACCGCTACGAAACTATGGCTACACCTTC. Its translation is CASSQATPLRNYGYTF.

The rearrangement links TRBV7-9 to TRBJ2-6, with 7 bases fitting TRBD1. V shed 7 bases and J 2 bases; nucleotides not matched to a gene: 5. The CDR3 extends over 15 amino acids. Germline CDR1 SEHNR, CDR2 FQNEAQ (reference sequence). The CDR3 reads CASNPTGAGANVLTF. CDR3 nucleotides: TGTGCCAGCAACCCAACAGGGGCTGGGGCCAACGTCCTGACTTTC.

This clone has just one count. The chain couples TRBV6-1 to TRBJ2-7; D may correspond to TRBD1 or TRBD2 (6 bases each). Deletions cut 5 bases from V and 0 bases from J, with 11 bases between. The length of the CDR3 is 14 residues. CDR1 MNHNS and CDR2 SASEGT come from the germline V gene. The CDR3 DNA sequence: TGTGCCAGCAGTCAACAGGGACTCTCCTACGAGCAGTACTTC. It yields the protein CASSQQGLSYEQYF.

The chain has TRBV6-1 and TRBJ2-7; 13 bases are a match to TRBD2. Germline CDR1 MNHNS, CDR2 SASEGT. The CDR3 consists of 13 residues. With V trimmed by 6 bases and J by 6 bases, 2 bases remained unmatched. The CDR3 coding sequence is TGTGCCAGCAGACTAGCGGGAGGGGGCGAGCAGTACTTC. This sequence encodes CASRLAGGGEQYF.

A few counts support this clone. The chain carries TRBV28 and TRBJ1-1; no clear D gene. Trimming took 5 bases from V and 6 from J, leaving 16 bases between them. Per germline, CDR1 MDHEN and CDR2 SYDVKM. The CDR3 spans 14 residues. The chain's CDR3 is CASSLEGTNPEAFF. DNA for the CDR3: TGTGCCAGCAGTCTGGAGGGAACTAACCCTGAAGCTTTCTTT. The full variable domain, its missing parts supplied by reference TRBV28 and TRBJ1-1, is DVKVTQSSRYLVKRTGEKVFLECVQDMDHENMFWYRQDPGLGLRLIYFSYDVKMKEKGDIPEGYSVSREKKERFSLILESASTNQTSMYLCASSLEGTNPEAFFGQGTRLTVV.

V is TRBV28 and J is TRBJ1-2; D is unclear. Trimming pared 2 bases from V and 13 bases from J, leaving 5 bases between. CDR3 size: 9 residues. The germline V gene encodes CDR1 MDHEN and CDR2 SYDVKM. CDR3 in DNA: TGTGCCAGCAGTTTACCCCTCACCTTC. It specifies CASSLPLTF.

Concerning this clone itself: Distinct nucleotide sequences in the sample also encode this CDR3. The chain combines TRBV9 with TRBJ2-3, with D uncertain. The CDR3 extends over 13 amino acids. Between the trimmed V and J ends, which lost 2 bases and 3 bases, there was a span of 7 bases. CDR1 and CDR2 from the germline V gene are SGDLS and YYNGEE. CDR3 sequence (DNA): TGTGCCAGCAGCGTCTCGGGTACAGATACGCAGTATTTT. Its translation is CASSVSGTDTQYF.

The chain carries TRBV15 and TRBJ1-5; D is perhaps TRBD1 (5 bases). V lost 5 bases, J lost 6 bases, and 17 bases lay in between. The CDR3 extends over 15 amino acids. The V gene's germline CDR1 is LNHNV and CDR2 YYDKDF (reference sequence). CDR3 amino acids: CATSGRGWGGQPQHF. The CDR3, as DNA: TGTGCCACCAGCGGGCGGGGCTGGGGGGGTCAGCCCCAGCATTTT.

With respect to this clone: The sample holds other DNA sequences that translate to the same CDR3. The rearrangement links TRBV15 to TRBJ1-5; possibly TRBD1 for D (5 bases). The germline V and J ends were trimmed by 3 bases and 4 bases, with 13 bases remaining between them. The CDR3 extends over 15 amino acids. Germline V gives CDR1 LNHNV, CDR2 YYDKDF (reference sequence). The CDR3 DNA reads TGTGCCACCAGCAGGGAGCAGGGTGGGAATCAGCCCCAGCATTTT. Amino acids: CATSREQGGNQPQHF.

This chain connects TRBV4-3 to TRBJ2-1; D is undetermined. Germline loops: CDR1 LGHNA, CDR2 YSLEER. V was pared by 9 bases and J by 9 bases, with 15 bases between. The CDR3 covers 12 residues. The DNA of the CDR3 is TGCGCCAGGGTCAAATTGGGCGGTGAGCAGTTCTTC. Residues: CARVKLGGEQFF.

This clone has a handful of counts. The chain couples TRBV7-9 to TRBJ2-2; tentative D call: TRBD1 (6 bases). V dropped 6 bases and J dropped 4 bases, with 21 bases sitting between them. This CDR3 has 17 amino acids. Germline V gives CDR1 SEHNR, CDR2 FQNEAQ (reference sequence). The CDR3 sequence is CASRYLGTRVITGELFF. The CDR3, as DNA: TGTGCCAGCAGATATCTCGGGACAAGAGTCATCACCGGGGAGCTGTTTTTT.

This chain uses TRBV5-1 with TRBJ2-2; 7 bases map to TRBD1. This CDR3 has 15 amino acids. Germline loops: CDR1 SGHRS, CDR2 YFSETQ. V shed 4 bases, J shed 4 bases, and the junction held 7 bases outside the gene matches. The CDR3 nucleotides are TGCGCCAGCAGCCCCGAGGCAGGGGGCACCGGGGAGCTGTTTTTT. It translates to CASSPEAGGTGELFF. The full variable domain, its missing parts supplied by reference TRBV5-1 and TRBJ2-2, is KAGVTQTPRYLIKTRGQQVTLSCSPISGHRSVSWYQQTPGQGLQFLFEYFSETQRNKGNFPGRFSGRQFSNSRSEMNVSTLELGDSALYLCASSPEAGGTGELFFGEGSRLTVL.

This chain connects TRBV5-6 to TRBJ1-6; D is unclear. The CDR3 runs 12 residues. The germline V gene has CDR1 SGHDT and CDR2 YYEEEE. V lost 1 base and J lost 10, with 6 bases in between. The CDR3 protein is CASSLFGSPLHF. CDR3 coding DNA: TGTGCCAGCAGCTTGTTCGGATCACCCCTCCACTTT. The variable domain in full, completed from reference TRBV5-6 and TRBJ1-6, reads DAGVTQSPTHLIKTRGQQVTLRCSPKSGHDTVSWYQQALGQGPQFIFQYYEEEERQRGNFPDRFSGHQFPNYSSELNVNALLLGDSALYLCASSLFGSPLHFGNGTRLTVT.